This TCR beta chain was found in a study of cytomegalovirus exposure and HLA in healthy donors listed by TCRdb under 2017. With regard to the full study: A later analysis indicated that the 130 or so validation repertoires were generated on the platform also employed for the approximately 690 repertoires of the first cohort. The study combined high-throughput TCR immunosequencing, statistical association of individual TCRs with disease status, and machine learning to predict cytomegalovirus infection status. The study aimed to test whether cataloging public T cell receptors could reveal signatures of past pathogen exposure. In addition to the first cohort of approximately 650 subjects, a separate validation cohort of some 120 different subjects was used. Study-wide conclusions, independent of this receptor: The study gave a list of 150 to 200 TCR beta chains associated with cytomegalovirus. While some public TCRs were present in many individuals, most TCR sequences turned up only very rarely across donors. Of the cluster scores, around 95% were above 0 in a later analysis, which found that TCRs clustered in the first cohort also tended to co-occur in the approximately 110 validation repertoires. In vitro tests confirmed that three of the cytomegalovirus-associated TCR beta chains recognize cytomegalovirus antigens. It was suggested by the authors that the approach could potentially be generalized to other disease states and immunological phenotypes. The validation cohort had no HLA typing available for a later analysis, so co-occurrence within that cohort was assessed over all 120 or so repertoires. In both the original and validation cohorts, the classifier was reported to diagnose cytomegalovirus status with high specificity and sensitivity.

As to this clone: It has no known antigen specificity. There are no base qualities to consult, and no much larger clone falls within one base.

Library prep was done by the immunoSEQ multiplex PCR assay. On the authors' methods: A statistical classification framework was built to diagnose cytomegalovirus status from the catalog of TCR beta chain sequences. TCRdb took this table from immuneACCESS and kept in-frame rearrangements with V and J called. Such tables lack part of the clones; where checked against another copy, unresolved V genes explain under half of the gap, and the rest is unexplained. V, J and clone size were drawn from that table, and D and trimming were deduced from the DNA. Within this sample are under 250,000 clones, with around 86% of them counted one time only. Clones ranked in the top ten supply 1.5% to 2.5% of the sample. V is shortened by 0 bases, J by 6 bases, and the region joining them spans 6 bases. Taken from cysteine to phenylalanine, the CDR3 has 13 residues. Only CDR3 DNA remains: 39 bases, in frame from the first base. CDR1 SGHDN and CDR2 FVKESK were looked up in the germline V gene.

The donors belonged to the validation cohort of over a hundred subjects, which was separate from the approximately 700-subject first cohort. The sample consisted of PBMCs. Here the chain combines TRBV14 and TRBJ1-5; the D gene cannot be resolved reliably. The clonotype was recovered from a woman aged 18 to 35 in good health and CMV-seropositive. The sequence in DNA is TGTGCCAGCAGCCAAGATCGGTTTCAGCCCCAGCATTTT. It translates as CASSQDRFQPQHF.